Below, one T cell receptor beta chain is given with its context. The repertoire was sequenced with immunoSEQ multiplex PCR; TCRdb's copy has only in-frame clones and lacks some. The sample has some 100,000 clones; around 88% are singletons. The data were taken from a study of blood T cell repertoires in COVID-19. The CDR3 covers 17 residues. With 1 base clipped from V and 5 bases from J, the junction kept 11 bases outside the gene matches. In germline, CDR1 is MNHEY, CDR2 SMNVEV (reference sequence). This sequence joins TRBV27 and TRBJ1-2, with 9 bases aligning to TRBD1. The sequence was obtained from a human donor in a cohort sampled during active COVID-19. The sample was peripheral blood. The CDR3, as DNA: TGTGCCAGCAGTTTATTGAAGAAGACAGGGGGTATTTATGGCTACACCTTC. Translated: CASSLLKKTGGIYGYTF.